Listed here are 30 T cell receptor beta chains from one sample, sequenced in a study of spatial heterogeneity in lung cancer. TCRdb ran MiXCR on the 5' RACE reads and lists one entry per CDR3 protein. Among about 92,000 distinct CDR3 sequences listed, 12% were seen once. Regarding time point: sample taken at primary tumor resection. TCRs were sequenced from unsorted whole RNA of tumor, nontumor lung or PBMC. Sequencing used PBMCs, obtained at surgery. Every receptor here comes from a male donor with early-stage non-small cell lung cancer.

This clonotype turned up a few times. The chain uses TRBV28 and TRBJ1-5, with a tentative D call TRBD1 (5 bases). Trimming left V 3 bases short and J 0 bases short, with 12 bases between. CDR3 length: 16 residues. Germline V gene data show CDR1 as MDHEN and CDR2 as SYDVKM. CDR3 in amino acids: CASSFYRTNSNQPQHF. In DNA form, the CDR3 reads TGTGCCAGCAGTTTCTACAGGACGAATAGCAATCAGCCCCAGCATTTT.

This clonotype was observed at least ten times. The rearrangement links TRBV20-1 to TRBJ2-3, with D tentatively TRBD2 (6 bases). The CDR3 length is 17 residues. With 6 bases removed from V and 0 bases from J, the gap between germline ends came to 22 bases. CDR1 DFQATT and CDR2 SNEGSKA come from the germline V gene (reference sequence). The CDR3 is CSALIPGGATSTDTQYF. The DNA of the CDR3 is TGCAGTGCGTTGATTCCGGGCGGGGCCACTAGCACAGATACGCAGTATTTT.

The chain uses TRBV12-3 or TRBV12-4 and TRBJ2-7; TRBD2 matches at 7 bases. The V segment lost 1 base and the J segment 2 bases; nucleotides outside the gene matches: 5. The CDR3 is 15 amino acids. CDR3 in amino acids: CASSLGSSGPYEQYF. CDR3 DNA: TGTGCCAGCAGTTTAGGCTCTAGCGGTCCCTACGAGCAGTACTTC.

The rearrangement joins TRBV7-2 to TRBJ2-7; possible D gene TRBD1, 5 bases. The CDR3 has 13 residues. CDR1 is SGHTA and CDR2 is FQGNSA in the germline V gene. The V and J ends lost 5 bases and 6 bases respectively, with 14 bases between them. CDR3 residues: CASSQQSRGEQYF. CDR3 DNA sequence: TGTGCCAGCAGCCAACAATCAAGGGGCGAGCAGTACTTC.

This clonotype was recorded a few times. The V call is TRBV7-2, the J call TRBJ2-1; TRBD1 matches 9 bases. CDR1 and CDR2 from the germline V gene are SGHTA and FQGNSA. The CDR3 is 15 amino acids. Unmatched junction bases numbered 7, after V lost 6 bases and J lost 4 bases. The CDR3 reads CASSMGQGRYNEQFF. The CDR3 DNA sequence: TGTGCCAGCAGTATGGGACAGGGAAGATACAATGAGCAGTTCTTC.

The chain employs TRBV28 and TRBJ2-3, with 9 bases fitting TRBD2. Germline loops: CDR1 MDHEN, CDR2 SYDVKM. With 3 bases clipped from V and 4 bases from J, the junction kept 17 bases outside the gene matches. This CDR3 has 19 residues. CDR3 bases: TGTGCCAGCAGTTTGGGGATGAGCGGGAGGTTTTTACCGCCAGATACGCAGTATTTT. Amino acid sequence: CASSLGMSGRFLPPDTQYF.

This rearrangement joins TRBV29-1 to TRBJ1-1; TRBD1 is a possible D gene (5 bases). This CDR3 region has 13 residues. Germline CDR1 reads SQVTM; CDR2 reads ANQGSEA. Trimming shortened V by 8 bases and J by 1 base, and 14 bases separated the two germline ends. The chain's CDR3 is CSPAGPGNTEAFF. The CDR3 bases are TGCAGCCCAGCAGGGCCCGGGAACACTGAAGCTTTCTTT.

This clonotype was counted ten times or more. The V call is TRBV7-2, the J call TRBJ2-7, with 9 bases lining up with TRBD2. Germline V CDR1 and CDR2: SGHTA, FQGNSA. The J segment lost 0 bases and the V segment lost 2 bases, leaving 2 bases of the junction unmatched. The CDR3 totals 15 residues. The CDR3 is CASSLLAGSSYEQYF. The CDR3 DNA sequence: TGTGCCAGCAGCTTACTAGCGGGAAGCTCCTACGAGCAGTACTTC.

The chain employs TRBV4-2 and TRBJ1-6; weak D call: TRBD1 (6 bases). Deletions cut 4 bases from V and 0 bases from J, with 13 bases between. The CDR3 sequence is 17 residues long. Germline CDR1 is LGHNA and CDR2 is YNFKEQ. The CDR3 protein is CASSRDEQGSYNSPLHF. In DNA, the CDR3 is TGTGCCAGCAGCCGAGACGAACAGGGCTCCTATAATTCACCCCTCCACTTT.

The chain carries TRBV7-8 and TRBJ1-2, with D uncertain. The CDR3 spans 17 residues. V dropped 0 bases and J dropped 1 base, with 15 bases sitting between them. Germline assignment: CDR1 SGHVS and CDR2 FQNEAQ. CDR3 bases: TGTGCCAGCAGCTTAGCGTATGGAACAGCACTTAACTATGGCTACACCTTC. Translated: CASSLAYGTALNYGYTF.

This clonotype was seen a handful of times. V usage is TRBV2 and J usage is TRBJ1-1; no clear D gene. Trimming cost V 7 bases and J 1 base, with 10 bases left between them. The CDR3 is 13 amino acids. Germline V lookup: CDR1 SNHLY, CDR2 FYNNEI. CDR3 nucleotide sequence: TGTGCCAGCATGCCCGGGAGGAACACTGAAGCTTTCTTT. This sequence encodes CASMPGRNTEAFF.

This rearrangement joins TRBV29-1 to TRBJ2-1; D perhaps matches TRBD1 (6 bases). The germline V gene has CDR1 SQVTM and CDR2 ANQGSEA. The germline V and J ends were trimmed by 4 bases and 0 bases, with 7 bases remaining between them. The CDR3 is 13 residues long. The CDR3 region is CSVAGVSYNEQFF. The CDR3 bases are TGCAGCGTTGCAGGGGTCTCCTACAATGAGCAGTTCTTC.

This clonotype was counted many times. The CDR3 region has the DNA TGCAGCGTTGGAAGGAACACCGGGGAGCTGTTTTTT. It translates to CSVGRNTGELFF. The chain couples TRBV29-1 to TRBJ2-2; unclear D gene. Germline V lookup: CDR1 SQVTM, CDR2 ANQGSEA. Trimming pared 4 bases from V and 1 base from J, leaving 4 bases between. The CDR3 sequence is 12 residues long.

This clonotype was found many times. The V call is TRBV28, the J call TRBJ1-5, with D possibly being TRBD1 (6 bases). This CDR3 has 16 amino acids. CDR1 is MDHEN and CDR2 is SYDVKM in the germline V gene. Trimming took 8 bases from V and 4 from J, leaving 21 bases between them. For the CDR3, the DNA is TGTGCCAGCGTTTCGGACAGCACCCCAAGAAATCAGCCCCAGCATTTT. Protein product: CASVSDSTPRNQPQHF.

The chain has TRBV5-4 and TRBJ2-2, with 8 bases that match TRBD2. Germline values: CDR1 SGHNT, CDR2 YYREEE (reference sequence). Unmatched junction bases numbered 8, after V lost 5 bases and J lost 2 bases. CDR3 length: 16 amino acids. This CDR3 is CASRVTSGPNTGELFF. CDR3 nucleotides: TGTGCCAGCAGAGTAACTAGCGGCCCTAACACCGGGGAGCTGTTTTTT. The full variable domain, completed using reference TRBV5-4 and TRBJ2-2, is ETGVTQSPTHLIKTRGQQVTLRCSSQSGHNTVSWYQQALGQGPQFIFQYYREEENGRGNFPPRFSGLQFPNYSSELNVNALELDDSALYLCASRVTSGPNTGELFFGEGSRLTVL.

This clonotype was picked up many times. The chain has TRBV10-3 and TRBJ1-1; 7 nucleotides agree with TRBD1. Germline V gene sequence: CDR1 ENHRY, CDR2 SYGVKD. V was clipped by 4 bases and J by 11 bases; unmatched bases: 13. The CDR3 extends over 14 amino acids. In DNA form, the CDR3 reads TGTGCCATCAGTGCCCAGGGGGGCGGTAATCCGGCTTTCTTT. Protein product: CAISAQGGGNPAFF.

In its sample, this clonotype was seen many times. CDR3 sequence (DNA): TGCAGCGTTGATGGATTAGCGGGGCTCCAAGAGACCCAGTACTTC. This codes for CSVDGLAGLQETQYF. The chain has TRBV29-1 and TRBJ2-5; TRBD2 agrees at 8 bases. V shed 3 bases and J 1 base; nucleotides not matched to a gene: 7. This CDR3 is built from 15 residues. Germline V lookup: CDR1 SQVTM, CDR2 ANQGSEA. The whole variable domain, filled in from reference TRBV29-1 and TRBJ2-5, reads SAVISQKPSRDICQRGTSLTIQCQVDSQVTMMFWYRQQPGQSLTLIATANQGSEATYESGFVIDKFPISRPNLTFSTLTVSNMSPEDSSIYLCSVDGLAGLQETQYFGPGTRLLVL.

The CDR3, as DNA: TGTGCCTGGAGCGCACGGGTGGATCAGCCCCAGCATTTT. Its protein product is CAWSARVDQPQHF. V and J are TRBV30 and TRBJ1-5; unclear D gene. Germline assignment: CDR1 GTSNPN and CDR2 SVGIG (reference sequence). The germline V and J ends were trimmed by 3 bases and 5 bases, with 11 bases remaining between them. The CDR3 has 13 residues.

This clonotype appeared a few times. The V gene is TRBV6-4, the J gene TRBJ2-2; 9 bases are shared with TRBD1. Germline CDR1 reads MRHNA; CDR2 reads SNTAGT. The ends lost 4 bases at V and 2 bases at J; junction bases unmatched: 11. The CDR3 totals 18 residues. CDR3 region: CASSAPPGQGSNTGELFF. CDR3 nucleotide sequence: TGTGCCAGCAGTGCCCCTCCGGGACAGGGATCCAACACCGGGGAGCTGTTTTTT.

The chain couples TRBV6-1 to TRBJ2-4; D remains ambiguous. The length of the CDR3 is 11 residues. Trimming cost V 8 bases and J 0 bases, with 2 bases left between them. CDR1 is MNHNS and CDR2 is SASEGT in the germline V gene. The CDR3 protein is CASSAKNIQYF. In DNA, the CDR3 is TGTGCCAGCTCAGCCAAAAACATTCAGTACTTC.

This clonotype has only a few counts. J is TRBJ1-2 and V is TRBV4-1; D not resolved. Germline V lookup: CDR1 MGHRA, CDR2 YSYEKL. The CDR3 is 16 amino acids. The V end lost 1 base, the J end lost 0 bases, and 12 bases lay between the germline ends. The DNA for the CDR3 is TGCGCCAGCAGCCAAGGGGTCAGGCCATCTAACTATGGCTACACCTTC. Its translation: CASSQGVRPSNYGYTF.

This clonotype was observed a handful of times. The V call is TRBV6-5, the J call TRBJ2-1; possibly TRBD1 or TRBD2 for D (5 bases each). The CDR3 has 15 residues. V lost 6 bases and J lost 7, with 19 bases in between. Per the germline V gene, CDR1 is MNHEY and CDR2 is SVGAGI. In DNA form, the CDR3 reads TGTGCCAGCAGACTCGGTGGGACCCCCTGGAATGAGCAGTTCTTC. Translation: CASRLGGTPWNEQFF.

This clonotype showed up just a few times. V gene TRBV19 combines with J gene TRBJ2-1, with D perhaps TRBD1 or TRBD2 (5 bases each). Trimming cost V 3 bases and J 0 bases, with 9 bases left between them. The CDR3 runs to 15 residues. Germline V gene lookup returns CDR1 LNHDA and CDR2 SQIVND (reference sequence). In DNA, the CDR3 is TGTGCCAGTAGTATTGAGGGGAGCTCCTACAATGAGCAGTTCTTC. It yields the protein CASSIEGSSYNEQFF.

CDR3 residues: CASSLITVRGTDTQYF. As DNA, the CDR3 is TGTGCCAGCAGTTTAATAACAGTTCGGGGCACAGATACGCAGTATTTT. The chain recombines TRBV27 with TRBJ2-3; D is unresolved. The CDR3 sequence is 16 residues long. Trimming removed 2 bases at V and 1 base at J, with 13 bases between. The germline CDR1 and CDR2 sequences are MNHEY and SMNVEV (reference sequence).

This clonotype has a handful of counts. The chain carries TRBV5-5 and TRBJ1-4; no clear D gene. Germline V gene sequence: CDR1 SGHKS, CDR2 YYEKEE (reference sequence). Trimming took 2 bases from V and 4 from J, leaving 9 bases between them. The CDR3 runs 14 residues. The CDR3 DNA sequence: TGTGCCAGCAGCTTCCGCCTTTATAATGAAAAACTGTTTTTT. This gives the protein CASSFRLYNEKLFF.

This clonotype was detected a few times. The V and J genes are TRBV7-2 and TRBJ2-3; D remains unclear. The CDR3 is made up of 15 amino acids. Germline CDR1 SGHTA, CDR2 FQGNSA. Trimming cost V 1 base and J 2 bases, with 10 bases left between them. The CDR3 here is CASSLGLSTTDTQYF. DNA for the CDR3: TGTGCCAGCAGCTTAGGACTTTCCACCACAGATACGCAGTATTTT.

The chain couples TRBV5-1 to TRBJ2-5; D remains ambiguous. Trimming cost V 1 base and J 5 bases, with 15 bases left between them. Germline-derived CDR1 and CDR2 are SGHRS and YFSETQ. The CDR3 has 15 amino acids. The CDR3 nucleotides are TGCGCCAGCAGCTTGATAGAGCCGCGATGGGAGACCCAGTACTTC. It translates to CASSLIEPRWETQYF.

In this sample, this clonotype turned up a few times. The chain couples TRBV7-9 to TRBJ2-7, with 8 bases identical to TRBD1. The CDR3 contains 15 residues. Germline CDR1 reads SEHNR; CDR2 reads FQNEAQ (reference sequence). With 1 base clipped from V and 6 bases from J, the junction kept 8 bases outside the gene matches. CDR3 region: CASSLGTGWSLEQYF. The DNA of the CDR3 is TGTGCCAGCAGCTTAGGGACAGGGTGGAGTCTCGAGCAGTACTTC.

This clonotype was seen a handful of times. The chain recombines TRBV27 with TRBJ1-1, with 9 bases identical to TRBD1. The trim removed 5 bases at V and 11 bases at J, leaving 12 bases unmatched. This CDR3 is built from 14 residues. Germline CDR1 and CDR2: MNHEY and SMNVEV (reference sequence). The CDR3 DNA sequence: TGTGCCAGCAGTCTAACAGGGGGCTTATTTGAGGCTTTCTTT. This translates into CASSLTGGLFEAFF.

This clonotype was seen repeatedly, ten times or more. The CDR3 sequence is CSIRDSIDTQYF. The CDR3 bases are TGCAGCATTCGGGACTCGATAGATACGCAGTATTTT. The chain is built from TRBV29-1 and TRBJ2-3, with TRBD2 as a possible D gene (6 bases). Germline-derived CDR1 and CDR2 are SQVTM and ANQGSEA. The V and J ends lost 8 bases and 5 bases respectively, with 14 bases between them. The CDR3 length is 12 residues.